The present entry profiles one T cell receptor (beta chain) with its context. These data are taken from a study of blood T cell repertoires in COVID-19. Study as a whole: COVID-19 samples collected from the United States, Italy and Spain covered acute and convalescent phases. From T cells, B-cell-depleted T cells, or PBMCs came the material, which was cDNA or gDNA.

The germline CDR1 and CDR2 sequences are SGHRS and YFSETQ. The CDR3 runs 15 residues. V trimming: 3 bases; J trimming: 0 bases; junction bases outside the gene matches: 5. Authors' data handling: Cell counts per sample came from amplifying reference gene primers. The repertoire was sequenced with immunoSEQ multiplex PCR; TCRdb's copy has only in-frame clones and lacks some. V, J and clone size were drawn from that table, and D and trimming were deduced from the DNA. The sample comprises 650,000 to 800,000 clones, 80% to 90% of which are singletons, and more than 0.25% rests with the top ten. V gene TRBV5-1 combines with J gene TRBJ2-7; 8 bases map to TRBD1. The sequencing input was peripheral blood. This receptor was obtained from a woman under 30 with acute or convalescent COVID-19. CDR3 DNA: TGCGCCAGCAGCTCGACAGGGGACCTCTCCTACGAGCAGTACTTC. Translating it yields CASSSTGDLSYEQYF.